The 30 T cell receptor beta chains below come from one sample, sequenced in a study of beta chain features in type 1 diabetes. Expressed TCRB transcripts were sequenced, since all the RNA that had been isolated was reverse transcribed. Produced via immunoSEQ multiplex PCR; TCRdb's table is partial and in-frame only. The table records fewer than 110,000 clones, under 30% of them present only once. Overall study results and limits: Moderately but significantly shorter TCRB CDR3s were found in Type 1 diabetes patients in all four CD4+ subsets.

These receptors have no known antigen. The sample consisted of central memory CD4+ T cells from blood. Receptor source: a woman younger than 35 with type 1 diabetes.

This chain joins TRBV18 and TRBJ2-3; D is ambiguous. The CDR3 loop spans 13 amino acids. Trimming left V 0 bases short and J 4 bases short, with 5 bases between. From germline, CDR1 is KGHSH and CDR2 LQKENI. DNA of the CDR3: TGTGCCAGCTCACCACCGCCGGCAGATACGCAGTATTTT. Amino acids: CASSPPPADTQYF.

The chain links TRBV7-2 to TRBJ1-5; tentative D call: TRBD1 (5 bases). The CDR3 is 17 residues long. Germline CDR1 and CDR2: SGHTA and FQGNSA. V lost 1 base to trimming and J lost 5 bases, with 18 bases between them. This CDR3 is CASSLVVGRVKDQPQHF. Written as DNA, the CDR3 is TGTGCCAGCAGCTTAGTTGTAGGCAGGGTGAAGGATCAGCCCCAGCATTTT.

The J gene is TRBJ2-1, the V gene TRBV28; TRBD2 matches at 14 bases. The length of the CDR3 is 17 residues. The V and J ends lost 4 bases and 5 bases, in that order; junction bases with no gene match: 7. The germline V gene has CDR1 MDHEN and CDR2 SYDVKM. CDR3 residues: CASSSLWTSGRNNEQFF. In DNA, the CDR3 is TGTGCCAGCAGTTCCCTCTGGACTAGCGGGAGGAACAATGAGCAGTTCTTC.

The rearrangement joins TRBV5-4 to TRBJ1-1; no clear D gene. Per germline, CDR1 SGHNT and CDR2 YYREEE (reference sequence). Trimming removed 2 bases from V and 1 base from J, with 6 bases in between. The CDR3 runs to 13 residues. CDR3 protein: CASSLRQNTEAFF. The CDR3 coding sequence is TGTGCCAGCAGCTTACGACAGAACACTGAAGCTTTCTTT. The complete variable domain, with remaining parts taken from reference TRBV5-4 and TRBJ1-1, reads ETGVTQSPTHLIKTRGQQVTLRCSSQSGHNTVSWYQQALGQGPQFIFQYYREEENGRGNFPPRFSGLQFPNYSSELNVNALELDDSALYLCASSLRQNTEAFFGQGTRLTVV.

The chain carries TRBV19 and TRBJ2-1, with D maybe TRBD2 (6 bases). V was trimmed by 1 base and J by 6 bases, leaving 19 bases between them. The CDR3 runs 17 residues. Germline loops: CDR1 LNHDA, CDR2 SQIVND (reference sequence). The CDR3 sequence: CASSIVGSRLGGNEQFF. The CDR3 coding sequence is TGTGCCAGTAGTATAGTCGGGAGCAGGTTGGGAGGCAATGAGCAGTTCTTC.

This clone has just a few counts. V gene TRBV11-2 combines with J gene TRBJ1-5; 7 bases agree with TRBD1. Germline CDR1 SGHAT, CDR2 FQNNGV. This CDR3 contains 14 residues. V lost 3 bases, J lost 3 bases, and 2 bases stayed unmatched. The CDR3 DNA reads TGTGCCAGCAGCTTGACAGGGAACAATCAGCCCCAGCATTTT. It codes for CASSLTGNNQPQHF. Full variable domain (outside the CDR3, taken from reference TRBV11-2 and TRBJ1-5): EAGVAQSPRYKIIEKRQSVAFWCNPISGHATLYWYQQILGQGPKLLIQFQNNGVVDDSQLPKDRFSAERLKGVDSTLKIQPAKLEDSAVYLCASSLTGNNQPQHFGDGTRLSIL.

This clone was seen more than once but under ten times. CDR3 sequence reads: CASSSLQGSSYEQYF. As DNA, the CDR3 is TGTGCCAGCAGCAGTTTACAGGGAAGCTCCTACGAGCAGTACTTC. V is TRBV9 and J is TRBJ2-7; D perhaps matches TRBD1 (6 bases). CDR1 is SGDLS, CDR2 YYNGEE, per germline. This CDR3 contains 15 residues. V lost 4 bases and J 0 bases, leaving 14 bases between the germline ends.

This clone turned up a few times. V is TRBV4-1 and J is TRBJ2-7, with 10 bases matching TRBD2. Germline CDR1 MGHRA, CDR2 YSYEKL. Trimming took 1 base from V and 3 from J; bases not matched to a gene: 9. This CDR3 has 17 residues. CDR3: CASSQVSSGRSVYEQYF. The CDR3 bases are TGCGCCAGCAGCCAAGTGTCTAGCGGGAGATCCGTCTACGAGCAGTACTTC.

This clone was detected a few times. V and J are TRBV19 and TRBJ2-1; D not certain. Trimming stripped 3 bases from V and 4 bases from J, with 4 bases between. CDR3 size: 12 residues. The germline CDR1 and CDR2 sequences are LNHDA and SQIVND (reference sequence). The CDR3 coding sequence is TGTGCCAGTAGTATGCGATACAATGAGCAGTTCTTC. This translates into CASSMRYNEQFF.

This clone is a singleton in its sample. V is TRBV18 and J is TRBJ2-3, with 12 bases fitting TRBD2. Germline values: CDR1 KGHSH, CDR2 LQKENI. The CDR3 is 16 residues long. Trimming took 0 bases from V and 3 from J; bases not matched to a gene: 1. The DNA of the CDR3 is TGTGCCAGCTCACCACCACTAGCGGGAGGTACAGATACGCAGTATTTT. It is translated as CASSPPLAGGTDTQYF.

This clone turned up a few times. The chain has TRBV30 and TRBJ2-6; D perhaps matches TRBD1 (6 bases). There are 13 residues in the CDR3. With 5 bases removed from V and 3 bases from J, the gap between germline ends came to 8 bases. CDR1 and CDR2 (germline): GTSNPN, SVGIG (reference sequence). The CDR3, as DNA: TGTGCCTGGTACAGGGTTGGGGCCAACGTCCTGACTTTC. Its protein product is CAWYRVGANVLTF. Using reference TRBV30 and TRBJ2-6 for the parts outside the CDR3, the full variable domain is SQTIHQWPATLVQPVGSPLSLECTVEGTSNPNLYWYRQAAGRGLQLLFYSVGIGQISSEVPQNLSASRPQDRQFILSSKKLLLSDSGFYLCAWYRVGANVLTFGAGSRLTVL.

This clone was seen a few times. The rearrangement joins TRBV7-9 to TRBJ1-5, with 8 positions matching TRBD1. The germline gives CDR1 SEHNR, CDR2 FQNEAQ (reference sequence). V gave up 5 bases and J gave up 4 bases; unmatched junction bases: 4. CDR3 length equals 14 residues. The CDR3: CASSKGTGNQPQHF. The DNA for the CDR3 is TGTGCCAGCAGCAAAGGGACAGGAAATCAGCCCCAGCATTTT.

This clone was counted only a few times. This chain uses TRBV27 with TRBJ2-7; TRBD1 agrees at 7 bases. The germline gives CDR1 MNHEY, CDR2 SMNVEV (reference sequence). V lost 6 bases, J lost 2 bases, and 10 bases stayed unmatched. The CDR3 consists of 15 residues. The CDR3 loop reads CASRPGTDPAYEQYV. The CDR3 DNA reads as TGTGCCAGCAGGCCAGGGACAGATCCTGCCTACGAGCAGTACGTC.

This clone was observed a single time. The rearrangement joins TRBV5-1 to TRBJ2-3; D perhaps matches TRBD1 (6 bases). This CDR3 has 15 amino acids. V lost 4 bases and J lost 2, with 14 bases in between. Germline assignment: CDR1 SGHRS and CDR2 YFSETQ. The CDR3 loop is CASSPGTTTTDTQYF. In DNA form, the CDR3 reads TGCGCCAGCAGCCCGGGGACAACAACCACAGATACGCAGTATTTT.

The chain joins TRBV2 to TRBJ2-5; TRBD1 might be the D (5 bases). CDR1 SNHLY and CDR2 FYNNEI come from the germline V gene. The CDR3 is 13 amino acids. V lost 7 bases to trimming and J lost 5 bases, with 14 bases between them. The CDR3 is CASTERGGETQYF. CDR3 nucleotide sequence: TGTGCCAGCACCGAAAGGGGTGGGGAGACCCAGTACTTC.

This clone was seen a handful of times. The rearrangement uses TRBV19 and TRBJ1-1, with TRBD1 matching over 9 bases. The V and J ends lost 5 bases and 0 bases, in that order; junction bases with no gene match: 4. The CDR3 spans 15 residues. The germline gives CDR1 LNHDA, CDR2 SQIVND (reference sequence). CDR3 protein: CASSPRDRVNTEAFF. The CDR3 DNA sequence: TGTGCCAGTAGTCCCCGGGACAGGGTGAACACTGAAGCTTTCTTT.

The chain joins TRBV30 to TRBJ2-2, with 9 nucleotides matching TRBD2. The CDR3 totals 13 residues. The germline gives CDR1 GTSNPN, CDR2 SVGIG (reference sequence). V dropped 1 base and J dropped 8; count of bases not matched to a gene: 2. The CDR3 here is CAWSGSGSGELFF. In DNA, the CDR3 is TGTGCCTGGAGTGGTAGCGGGAGTGGGGAGCTGTTTTTT.

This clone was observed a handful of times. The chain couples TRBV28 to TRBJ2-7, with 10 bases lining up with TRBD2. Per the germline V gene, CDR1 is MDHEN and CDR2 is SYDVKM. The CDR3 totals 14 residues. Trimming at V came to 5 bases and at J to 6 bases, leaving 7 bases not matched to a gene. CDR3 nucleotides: TGTGCCAGCAGTAGCGGGAGGGCCTTCTCCGAGCAGTACTTC. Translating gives CASSSGRAFSEQYF.

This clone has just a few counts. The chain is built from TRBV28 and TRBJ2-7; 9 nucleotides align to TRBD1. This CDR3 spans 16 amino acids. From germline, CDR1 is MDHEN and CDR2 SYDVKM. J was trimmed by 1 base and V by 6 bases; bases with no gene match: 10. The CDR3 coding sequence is TGTGCCAGCAGGTCCGGGACAGGGAGACTTTCCTACGAGCAGTACTTC. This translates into CASRSGTGRLSYEQYF.

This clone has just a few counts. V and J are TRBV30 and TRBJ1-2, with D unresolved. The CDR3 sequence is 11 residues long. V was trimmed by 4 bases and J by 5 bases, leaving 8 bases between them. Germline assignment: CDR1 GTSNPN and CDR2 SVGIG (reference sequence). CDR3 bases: TGTGCCTGGACGCGAGGGTATGGCTACACCTTC. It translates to CAWTRGYGYTF.

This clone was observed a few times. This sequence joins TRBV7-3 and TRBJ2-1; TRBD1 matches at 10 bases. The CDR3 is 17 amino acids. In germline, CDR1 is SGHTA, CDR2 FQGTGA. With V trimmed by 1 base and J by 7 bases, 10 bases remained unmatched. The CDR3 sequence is CASSLRGTGASGNEQFF. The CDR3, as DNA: TGTGCCAGCAGCTTAAGGGGGACAGGGGCCTCTGGGAATGAGCAGTTCTTC.

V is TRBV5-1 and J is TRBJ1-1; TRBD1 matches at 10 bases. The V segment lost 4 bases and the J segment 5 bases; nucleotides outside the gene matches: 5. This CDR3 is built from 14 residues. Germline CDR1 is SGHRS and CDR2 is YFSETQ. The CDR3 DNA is TGCGCCAGCAGCCTGGGGACAGGGGATACTGAAGCTTTCTTT. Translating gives CASSLGTGDTEAFF.

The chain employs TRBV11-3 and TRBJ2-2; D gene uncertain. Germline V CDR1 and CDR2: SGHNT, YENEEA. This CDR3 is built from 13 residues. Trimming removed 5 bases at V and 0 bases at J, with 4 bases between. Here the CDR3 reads CASSRANTGELFF. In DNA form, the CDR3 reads TGTGCCAGCAGCCGGGCGAACACCGGGGAGCTGTTTTTT.

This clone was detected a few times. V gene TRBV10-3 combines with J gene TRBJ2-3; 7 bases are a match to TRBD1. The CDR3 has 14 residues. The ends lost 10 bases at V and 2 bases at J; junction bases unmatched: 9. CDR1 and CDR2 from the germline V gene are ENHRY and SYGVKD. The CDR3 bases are TGTGCCACCGGGACAGCGTCTACCACAGATACGCAGTATTTT. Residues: CATGTASTTDTQYF.

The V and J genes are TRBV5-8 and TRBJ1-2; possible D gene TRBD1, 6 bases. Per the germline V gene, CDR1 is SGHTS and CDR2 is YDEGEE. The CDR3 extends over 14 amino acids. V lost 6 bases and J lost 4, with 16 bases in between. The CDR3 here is CASTWGGGSYGYTF. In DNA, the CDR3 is TGTGCCAGCACCTGGGGAGGGGGAAGCTATGGCTACACCTTC.

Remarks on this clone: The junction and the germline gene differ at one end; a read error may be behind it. CDR3 DNA sequence: TGTGCCTGGAGATACCATGGACAGGGTATCGCATTT. Protein sequence: CAWRYHGQGIAF. V and J are TRBV30 and TRBJ1-1; TRBD1 matches 8 bases. This CDR3 is built from 12 residues. The V gene's germline CDR1 is GTSNPN and CDR2 SVGIG (reference sequence).

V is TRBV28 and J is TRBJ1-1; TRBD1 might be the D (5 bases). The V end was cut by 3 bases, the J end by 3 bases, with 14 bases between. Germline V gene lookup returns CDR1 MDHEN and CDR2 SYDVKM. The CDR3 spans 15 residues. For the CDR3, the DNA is TGTGCCAGCAGTTTTTCGCAGGGAGGGTACACTGAAGCTTTCTTT. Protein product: CASSFSQGGYTEAFF.

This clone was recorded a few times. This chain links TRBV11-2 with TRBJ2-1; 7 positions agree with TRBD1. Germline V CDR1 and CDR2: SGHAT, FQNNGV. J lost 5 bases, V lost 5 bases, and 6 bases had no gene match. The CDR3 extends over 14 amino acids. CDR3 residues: CASSQGQVDNEQFF. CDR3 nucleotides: TGTGCCAGCAGCCAAGGACAGGTTGACAATGAGCAGTTCTTC.

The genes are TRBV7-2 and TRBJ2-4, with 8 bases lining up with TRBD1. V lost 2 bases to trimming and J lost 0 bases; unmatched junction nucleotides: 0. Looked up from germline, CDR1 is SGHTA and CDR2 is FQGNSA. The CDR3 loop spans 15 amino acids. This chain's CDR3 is CASSLQGAAKNIQYF. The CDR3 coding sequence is TGTGCCAGCAGCTTACAGGGGGCAGCCAAAAACATTCAGTACTTC.

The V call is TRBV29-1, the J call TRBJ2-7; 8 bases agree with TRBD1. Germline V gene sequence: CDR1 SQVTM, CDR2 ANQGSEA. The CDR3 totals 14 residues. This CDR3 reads CRSDGTGGDYEQYV. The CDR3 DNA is TGCAGGTCCGATGGGACAGGAGGAGATTACGAGCAGTACGTC.